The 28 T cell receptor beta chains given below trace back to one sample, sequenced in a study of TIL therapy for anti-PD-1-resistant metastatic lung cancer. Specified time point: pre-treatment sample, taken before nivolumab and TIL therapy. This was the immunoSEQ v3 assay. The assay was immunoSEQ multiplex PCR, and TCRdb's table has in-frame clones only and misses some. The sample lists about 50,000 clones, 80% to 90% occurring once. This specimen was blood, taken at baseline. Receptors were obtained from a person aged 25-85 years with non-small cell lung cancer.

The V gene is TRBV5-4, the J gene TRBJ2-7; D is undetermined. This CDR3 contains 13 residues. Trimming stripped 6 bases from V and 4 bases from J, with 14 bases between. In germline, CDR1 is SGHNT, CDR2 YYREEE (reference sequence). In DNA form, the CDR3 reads TGTGCCAGCAAGCAGTTTTCGATGTACGAGCAGTACTTC. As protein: CASKQFSMYEQYF.

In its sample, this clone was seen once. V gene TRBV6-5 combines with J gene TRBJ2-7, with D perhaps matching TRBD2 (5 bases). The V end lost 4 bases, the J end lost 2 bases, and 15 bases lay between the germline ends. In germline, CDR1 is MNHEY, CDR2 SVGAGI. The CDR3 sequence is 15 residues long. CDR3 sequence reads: CASSFRDGVAYEQYF. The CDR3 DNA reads TGTGCCAGCAGTTTCCGCGACGGGGTGGCCTACGAGCAGTACTTC.

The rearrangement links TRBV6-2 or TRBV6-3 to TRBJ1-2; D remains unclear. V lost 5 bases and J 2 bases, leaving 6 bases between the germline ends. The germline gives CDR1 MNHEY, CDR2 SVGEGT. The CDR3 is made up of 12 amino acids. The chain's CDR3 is CASSPGNYGYTF. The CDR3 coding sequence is TGTGCCAGCAGTCCCGGGAACTATGGCTACACCTTC.

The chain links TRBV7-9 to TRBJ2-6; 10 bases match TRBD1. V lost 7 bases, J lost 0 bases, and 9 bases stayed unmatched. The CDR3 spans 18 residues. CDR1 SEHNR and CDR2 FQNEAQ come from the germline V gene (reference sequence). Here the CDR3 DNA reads TGTGCCAGCAACACTCCGGGACAGGGGCACTCTGGGGCCAACGTCCTGACTTTC. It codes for CASNTPGQGHSGANVLTF.

The CDR3 DNA reads as TGTGCCAGCAGTTTACCGACGGCGCGGTCGGGCACCGGGGAGCTGTTTTTT. Encoded protein: CASSLPTARSGTGELFF. The chain combines TRBV27 with TRBJ2-2, with unresolved D. This CDR3 is built from 17 residues. Trimming took off 2 bases at V and 4 bases at J, with 17 bases between the two ends. Per the germline V gene, CDR1 is MNHEY and CDR2 is SMNVEV (reference sequence).

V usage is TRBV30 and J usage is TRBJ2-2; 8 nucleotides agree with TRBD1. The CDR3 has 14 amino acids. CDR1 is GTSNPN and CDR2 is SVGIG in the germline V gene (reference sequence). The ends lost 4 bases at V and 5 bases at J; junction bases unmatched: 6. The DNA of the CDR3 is TGTGCCTGGACCCGACAGGGGCCAACCGGGGAGCTGTTTTTT. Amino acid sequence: CAWTRQGPTGELFF.

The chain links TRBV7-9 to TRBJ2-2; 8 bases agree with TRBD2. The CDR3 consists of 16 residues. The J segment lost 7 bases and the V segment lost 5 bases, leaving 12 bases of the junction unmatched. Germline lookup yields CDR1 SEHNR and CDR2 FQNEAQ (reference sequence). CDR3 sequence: CASSPLYGTRIGELFF. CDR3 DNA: TGTGCCAGCAGCCCCCTGTACGGGACTAGGATCGGGGAGCTGTTTTTT. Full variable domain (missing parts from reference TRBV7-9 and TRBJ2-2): DTGVSQNPRHKITKRGQNVTFRCDPISEHNRLYWYRQTLGQGPEFLTYFQNEAQLEKSRLLSDRFSAERPKGSFSTLEIQRTEQGDSAMYLCASSPLYGTRIGELFFGEGSRLTVL.

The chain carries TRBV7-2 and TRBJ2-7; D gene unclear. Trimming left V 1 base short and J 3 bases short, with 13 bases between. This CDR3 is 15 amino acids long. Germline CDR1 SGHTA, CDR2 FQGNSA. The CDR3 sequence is CASSLEVTPRYEQYF. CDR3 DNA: TGTGCCAGCAGCTTAGAAGTGACACCCCGCTACGAGCAGTACTTC.

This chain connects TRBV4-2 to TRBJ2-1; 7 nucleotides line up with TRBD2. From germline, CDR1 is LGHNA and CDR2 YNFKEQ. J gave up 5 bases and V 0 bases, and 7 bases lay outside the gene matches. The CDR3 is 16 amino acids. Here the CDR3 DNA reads TGTGCCAGCAGCCAAGAAGGGACTACGTGGGACAATGAGCAGTTCTTC. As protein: CASSQEGTTWDNEQFF.

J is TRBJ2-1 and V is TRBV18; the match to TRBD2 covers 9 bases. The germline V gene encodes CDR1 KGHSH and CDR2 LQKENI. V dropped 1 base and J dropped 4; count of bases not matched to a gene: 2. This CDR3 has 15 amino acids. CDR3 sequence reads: CASSPLAGGYNEQFF. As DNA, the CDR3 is TGTGCCAGCTCACCACTCGCGGGGGGGTACAATGAGCAGTTCTTC.

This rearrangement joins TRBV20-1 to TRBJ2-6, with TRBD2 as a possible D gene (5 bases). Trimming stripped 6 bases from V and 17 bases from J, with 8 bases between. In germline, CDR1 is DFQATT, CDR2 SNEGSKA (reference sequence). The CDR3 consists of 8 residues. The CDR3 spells CSAGDLTF. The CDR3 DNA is TGCAGTGCGGGAGACTTGACTTTC.

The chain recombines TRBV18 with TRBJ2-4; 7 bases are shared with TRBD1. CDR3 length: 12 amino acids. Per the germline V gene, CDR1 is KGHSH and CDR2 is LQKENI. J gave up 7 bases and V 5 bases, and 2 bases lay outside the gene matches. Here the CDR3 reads CASSSRGNIQYF. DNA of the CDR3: TGTGCCAGCTCATCCAGGGGGAACATTCAGTACTTC.

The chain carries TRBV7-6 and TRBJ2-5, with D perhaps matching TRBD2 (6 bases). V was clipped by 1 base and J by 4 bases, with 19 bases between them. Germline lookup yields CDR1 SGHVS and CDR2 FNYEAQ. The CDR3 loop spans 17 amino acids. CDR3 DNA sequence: TGTGCCAGCAGCTTAGTCGGCGGGGCGGGCCCCATAGAGACCCAGTACTTC. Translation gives CASSLVGGAGPIETQYF.

The CDR3 is CASSQDRAIGDTQYF. DNA for the CDR3: TGCGCCAGCAGCCAAGACCGGGCAATCGGGGATACGCAGTATTTT. The genes are TRBV4-3 and TRBJ2-3; the D is unclear. In germline, CDR1 is LGHNA, CDR2 YSLEER. The CDR3 length is 15 residues. V shed 0 bases and J shed 6 bases, with 13 bases lying between them.

Written as DNA, the CDR3 is TGTGCCAGCAACCCCCCGGAGTGGTTTAGGGGGAGGGAGCAGTTCTTC. This gives the protein CASNPPEWFRGREQFF. This chain connects TRBV15 to TRBJ2-1; either TRBD1 or TRBD2 may fit D (6 bases each). The germline V and J ends were trimmed by 10 bases and 10 bases, with 29 bases remaining between them. The CDR3 sequence is 16 residues long. Germline CDR1 is LNHNV and CDR2 is YYDKDF (reference sequence).

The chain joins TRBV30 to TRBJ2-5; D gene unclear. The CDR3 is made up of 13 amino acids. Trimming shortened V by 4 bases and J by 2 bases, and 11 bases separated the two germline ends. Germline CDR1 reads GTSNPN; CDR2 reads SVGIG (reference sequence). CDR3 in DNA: TGTGCCTGGACCCCAAACCGGCAAGAGACCCAGTACTTC. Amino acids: CAWTPNRQETQYF.

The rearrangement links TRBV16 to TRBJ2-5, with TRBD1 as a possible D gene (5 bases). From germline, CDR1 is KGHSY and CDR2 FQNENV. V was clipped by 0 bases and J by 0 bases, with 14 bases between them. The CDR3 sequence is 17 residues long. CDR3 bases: TGTGCCAGCAGCCAATCCGACAGAAGCTTGTACCAAGAGACCCAGTACTTC. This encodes CASSQSDRSLYQETQYF.

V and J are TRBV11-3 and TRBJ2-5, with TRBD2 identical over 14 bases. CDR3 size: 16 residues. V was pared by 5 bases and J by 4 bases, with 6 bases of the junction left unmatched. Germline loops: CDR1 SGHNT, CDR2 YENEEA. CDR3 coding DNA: TGTGCCAGCAGCCTCGGGACTAGCGGGAGCGGAGAGACCCAGTACTTC. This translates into CASSLGTSGSGETQYF.

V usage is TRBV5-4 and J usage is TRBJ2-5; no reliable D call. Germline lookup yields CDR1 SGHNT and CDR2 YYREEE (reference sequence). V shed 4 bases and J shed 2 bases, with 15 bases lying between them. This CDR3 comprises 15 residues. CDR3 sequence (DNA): TGTGCCAGCAGCCCGGAAGCTTGGTCTCAAGAGACCCAGTACTTC. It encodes CASSPEAWSQETQYF.

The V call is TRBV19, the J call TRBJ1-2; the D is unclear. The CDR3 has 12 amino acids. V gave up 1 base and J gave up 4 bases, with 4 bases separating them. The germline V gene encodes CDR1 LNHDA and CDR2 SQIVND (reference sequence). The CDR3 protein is CASSIASYGYTF. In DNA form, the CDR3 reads TGTGCCAGTAGTATAGCTTCCTATGGCTACACCTTC.

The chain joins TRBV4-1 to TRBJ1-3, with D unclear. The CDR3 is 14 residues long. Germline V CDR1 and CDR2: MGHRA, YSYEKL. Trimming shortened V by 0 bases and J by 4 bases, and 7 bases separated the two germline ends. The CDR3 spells CASSQEGLGNTIYF. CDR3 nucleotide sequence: TGCGCCAGCAGCCAAGAGGGGTTGGGAAACACCATATATTTT.

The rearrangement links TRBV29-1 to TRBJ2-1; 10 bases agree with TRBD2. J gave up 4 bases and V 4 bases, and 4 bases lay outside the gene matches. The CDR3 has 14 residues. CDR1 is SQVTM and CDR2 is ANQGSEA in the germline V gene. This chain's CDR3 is CSVGIAGGYNEQFF. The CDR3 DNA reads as TGCAGCGTTGGAATAGCGGGGGGATACAATGAGCAGTTCTTC.

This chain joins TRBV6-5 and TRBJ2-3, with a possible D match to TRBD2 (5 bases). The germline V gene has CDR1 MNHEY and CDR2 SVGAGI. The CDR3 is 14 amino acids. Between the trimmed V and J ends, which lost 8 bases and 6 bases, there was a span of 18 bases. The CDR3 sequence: CASCSRGPMDTQYF. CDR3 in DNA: TGTGCCAGCTGCTCGCGCGGGCCAATGGATACGCAGTATTTT.

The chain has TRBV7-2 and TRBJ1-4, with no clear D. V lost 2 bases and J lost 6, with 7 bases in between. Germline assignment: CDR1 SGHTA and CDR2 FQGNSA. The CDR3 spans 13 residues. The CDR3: CASSLYQYEKLFF. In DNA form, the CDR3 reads TGTGCCAGCAGCTTATATCAGTATGAAAAACTGTTTTTT.

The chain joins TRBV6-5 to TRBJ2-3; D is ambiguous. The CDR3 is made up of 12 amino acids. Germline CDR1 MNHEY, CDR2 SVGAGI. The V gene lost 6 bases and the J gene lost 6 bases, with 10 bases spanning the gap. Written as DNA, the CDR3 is TGTGCCAGCAGAAGCCTCTGGGATACGCAGTATTTT. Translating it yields CASRSLWDTQYF.

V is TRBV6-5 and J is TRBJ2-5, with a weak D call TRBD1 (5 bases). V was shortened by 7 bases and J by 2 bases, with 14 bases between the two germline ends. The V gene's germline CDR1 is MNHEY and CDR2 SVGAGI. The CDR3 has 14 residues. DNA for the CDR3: TGTGCCAGCACCCTACAGGATTTTCAAGAGACCCAGTACTTC. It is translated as CASTLQDFQETQYF.

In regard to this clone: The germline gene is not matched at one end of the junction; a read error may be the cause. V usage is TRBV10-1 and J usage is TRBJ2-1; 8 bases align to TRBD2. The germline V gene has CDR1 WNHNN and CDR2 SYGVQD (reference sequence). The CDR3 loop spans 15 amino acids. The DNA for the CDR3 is TGCCCCAGCCGTGGCCCGGGGGGGCCCTACAATGAGCAGTTCTTC. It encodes CPSRGPGGPYNEQFF.

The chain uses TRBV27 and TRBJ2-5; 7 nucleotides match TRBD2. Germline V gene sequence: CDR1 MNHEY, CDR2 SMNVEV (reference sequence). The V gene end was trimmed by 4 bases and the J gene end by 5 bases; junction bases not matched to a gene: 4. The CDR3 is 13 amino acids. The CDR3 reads CASSWRGRETQYF. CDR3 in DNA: TGTGCCAGCAGTTGGCGGGGGAGGGAGACCCAGTACTTC.